Each of the 20 T cell receptor beta chains below was sequenced from the same sample in a study of T cell responses to AZD1222 COVID-19 vaccine (dated by TCRdb to the early 2020s). This sample's time point label indicates: about 28 days (+/-7) after the second vaccine dose. Library prep was done by the immunoSEQ multiplex PCR assay. As stored in TCRdb, this immuneACCESS dataset retains in-frame rearrangements with V and J assigned. A fraction of the clones does not appear; measured against another copy, unresolved V genes explain less than half of the discrepancy, and the remainder lacks a known reason. Across this sample there are 120,000 to 150,000 clones, with around 93% seen only once. The ten top clones hold approximately 3.9% of the sample. Sequences were derived from peripheral blood, sampled 28 days after the second AZD1222 dose. The receptors derive from an adult who received the AZD1222 COVID-19 vaccine.

As DNA, the CDR3 is TGTGCCAGCAGCCAAGAGATGAAGCAGTACTTC. This sequence encodes CASSQEMKQYF. This chain connects TRBV3-1 (or the pseudogene TRBV3-2) to TRBJ2-7; D remains unclear. Trimming cost V 0 bases and J 8 bases, with 5 bases left between them. Germline lookup yields CDR1 LGHDT and CDR2 YNNKEL (reference sequence). The CDR3 has 11 amino acids.

This clone has a single count. The chain combines TRBV5-4 with TRBJ1-2, with 12 bases matching TRBD1. Germline CDR1 reads SGHNT; CDR2 reads YYREEE (reference sequence). There are 15 residues in the CDR3. The V segment lost 4 bases and the J segment 7 bases; nucleotides outside the gene matches: 8. CDR3 residues: CASSITGTGGRGYTF. CDR3 bases: TGTGCCAGCAGCATTACCGGGACAGGGGGCCGTGGCTACACCTTC.

The V and J genes are TRBV6-5 and TRBJ2-7; no reliable D call. CDR1 MNHEY and CDR2 SVGAGI come from the germline V gene. CDR3 length: 11 amino acids. V was clipped by 0 bases and J by 5 bases, with 2 bases between them. This CDR3 is CASSYSDEQYF. CDR3 DNA: TGTGCCAGCAGTTACTCGGACGAGCAGTACTTC.

The V call is TRBV6-2 or TRBV6-3, the J call TRBJ2-3; 11 nucleotides match TRBD1. The germline CDR1 and CDR2 sequences are MNHEY and SVGEGT. The CDR3 consists of 19 residues. The J segment lost 3 bases and the V segment lost 0 bases, leaving 11 bases of the junction unmatched. The CDR3 spells CASSYSPVDRGLPTDTQYF. The CDR3 DNA reads as TGTGCCAGCAGTTACTCACCCGTGGACAGGGGGCTTCCAACAGATACGCAGTATTTT.

The genes are TRBV29-1 and TRBJ1-2; 7 bases align to TRBD1. Germline CDR1 SQVTM, CDR2 ANQGSEA. Losses at the gene ends were 2 bases for V and 8 bases for J; bases not matched to a gene: 8. The length of the CDR3 is 13 residues. CDR3 amino acids: CSVEPGGIGGYTF. The CDR3 nucleotides read TGCAGCGTTGAACCAGGGGGAATCGGGGGCTACACCTTC.

The chain employs TRBV9 and TRBJ2-1; TRBD1 aligns across 7 bases. The germline V gene has CDR1 SGDLS and CDR2 YYNGEE. V trimming: 4 bases; J trimming: 7 bases; junction bases outside the gene matches: 5. The CDR3 sequence is 13 residues long. The CDR3 protein is CASSTTGVNEQFF. The DNA of the CDR3 is TGTGCCAGCAGCACAACAGGGGTTAATGAGCAGTTCTTC.

The chain couples TRBV13 to TRBJ2-5; TRBD2 aligns across 14 bases. Trimming at V came to 5 bases and at J to 2 bases, leaving 10 bases not matched to a gene. Germline V gene lookup returns CDR1 PRHDT and CDR2 FYEKMQ (reference sequence). The CDR3 totals 18 residues. The CDR3 loop is CASSQPGLAGVRQETQYF. DNA for the CDR3: TGTGCCAGCAGCCAACCGGGACTAGCGGGAGTGAGACAAGAGACCCAGTACTTC.

This clone came up once. The V call is TRBV5-1, the J call TRBJ2-2; D unclear. This CDR3 has 16 amino acids. The germline V gene encodes CDR1 SGHRS and CDR2 YFSETQ. The ends were cut back, 2 bases at V and 4 bases at J, with 15 bases in the middle. The CDR3 nucleotides are TGCGCCAGCAGCTTTTTCATCCTGAGCTTCACCGGGGAGCTGTTTTTT. It is translated as CASSFFILSFTGELFF.

This chain connects TRBV9 to TRBJ1-4; 8 bases are shared with TRBD1. The V gene's germline CDR1 is SGDLS and CDR2 YYNGEE. V was clipped by 3 bases and J by 5 bases; unmatched bases: 6. The CDR3 extends over 15 amino acids. CDR3 loop: CASSASGGLNEKLFF. As DNA, the CDR3 is TGTGCCAGCAGCGCCTCAGGGGGCCTGAATGAAAAACTGTTTTTT.

The V gene is TRBV27, the J gene TRBJ1-5; D unresolved. This CDR3 spans 15 amino acids. V was shortened by 8 bases and J by 0 bases, with 14 bases between the two germline ends. The germline V gene encodes CDR1 MNHEY and CDR2 SMNVEV (reference sequence). CDR3 sequence reads: CASREGGYSNQPQHF. CDR3 nucleotides: TGTGCCAGCCGAGAAGGAGGCTATAGCAATCAGCCCCAGCATTTT.

This chain uses TRBV4-2 with TRBJ2-7, with 8 positions matching TRBD1. CDR3 length equals 16 residues. The germline V gene has CDR1 LGHNA and CDR2 YNFKEQ. The ends lost 4 bases at V and 5 bases at J; junction bases unmatched: 13. The chain's CDR3 is CASSLDGQGGIDEQYF. The CDR3 DNA sequence: TGTGCCAGCAGCCTGGACGGACAGGGAGGAATAGACGAGCAGTACTTC.

V and J are TRBV3-1 (or the pseudogene TRBV3-2) and TRBJ1-2; D remains ambiguous. Germline lookup yields CDR1 LGHDT and CDR2 YNNKEL (reference sequence). V was clipped by 0 bases and J by 5 bases, with 19 bases between them. The CDR3 is 17 amino acids. CDR3 sequence reads: CASSQELGPNPLYGYTF. The CDR3, as DNA: TGTGCCAGCAGCCAAGAACTAGGCCCCAACCCGTTATATGGCTACACCTTC.

The V call is TRBV5-5, the J call TRBJ2-1; tentatively, D is TRBD2 (5 bases). Germline CDR1 reads SGHKS; CDR2 reads YYEKEE (reference sequence). Trimming shortened V by 3 bases and J by 2 bases, and 12 bases separated the two germline ends. The CDR3 runs to 15 residues. The CDR3 DNA is TGTGCCAGCAGCTGGGAGATCCAAACCTACAATGAGCAGTTCTTC. Residues: CASSWEIQTYNEQFF. The full variable domain, in which reference TRBV5-5 and TRBJ2-1 provide the parts outside the CDR3, is DAGVTQSPTHLIKTRGQQVTLRCSPISGHKSVSWYQQVLGQGPQFIFQYYEKEERGRGNFPDRFSARQFPNYSSELNVNALLLGDSALYLCASSWEIQTYNEQFFGPGTRLTVL.

The chain recombines TRBV11-3 with TRBJ1-6; D not resolved. Germline V gene sequence: CDR1 SGHNT, CDR2 YENEEA. Trimming cost V 1 base and J 9 bases, with 7 bases left between them. CDR3 length: 13 amino acids. CDR3 residues: CASSLVPSSPLHF. The CDR3 DNA reads TGTGCCAGCAGCTTAGTACCGAGTTCACCCCTCCACTTT.

The V gene is TRBV2, the J gene TRBJ2-5; 8 nucleotides align to TRBD2. In germline, CDR1 is SNHLY, CDR2 FYNNEI. The CDR3 has 15 residues. V gave up 6 bases and J gave up 4 bases; unmatched junction bases: 10. This CDR3 reads CASSKAGVIRETQYF. DNA of the CDR3: TGTGCCAGCAGCAAAGCGGGGGTTATAAGAGAGACCCAGTACTTC. The full variable domain, its missing parts supplied by reference TRBV2 and TRBJ2-5, is EPEVTQTPSHQVTQMGQEVILRCVPISNHLYFYWYRQILGQKVEFLVSFYNNEISEKSEIFDDQFSVERPDGSNFTLKIRSTKLEDSAMYFCASSKAGVIRETQYFGPGTRLLVL.

This clone has just one count. The chain recombines TRBV5-6 with TRBJ2-1, with 8 bases lining up with TRBD2. The length of the CDR3 is 18 residues. V gave up 4 bases and J gave up 6 bases; unmatched junction bases: 18. CDR1 is SGHDT, CDR2 YYEEEE, per germline. The CDR3 DNA is TGTGCCAGCAGCCCAGAACTCAGACTAGCGATAAAAGCCAATGAGCAGTTCTTC. It yields the protein CASSPELRLAIKANEQFF.

This sequence joins TRBV7-8 and TRBJ1-5; D possibly corresponds to TRBD1 (5 bases). CDR3 length: 16 amino acids. V dropped 4 bases and J dropped 0 bases, with 13 bases sitting between them. Germline V lookup: CDR1 SGHVS, CDR2 FQNEAQ. The CDR3 here is CASSSDTQFSNQPQHF. CDR3 nucleotides: TGTGCCAGCAGCTCGGACACCCAGTTTAGCAATCAGCCCCAGCATTTT.

V and J are TRBV7-8 and TRBJ1-2; 9 bases map to TRBD1. The CDR3 loop spans 15 amino acids. Germline CDR1 and CDR2: SGHVS and FQNEAQ. After removal of 5 bases from V and 5 bases from J, the junction contained 9 bases not matched to a gene. In DNA, the CDR3 is TGTGCCAGCAGCCAGCAGACAGGGACAGGGTATGGCTACACCTTC. This translates into CASSQQTGTGYGYTF.

The rearrangement joins TRBV5-6 to TRBJ1-1; D is undetermined. Germline loops: CDR1 SGHDT, CDR2 YYEEEE. The CDR3 is 16 amino acids. The germline V and J ends were trimmed by 2 bases and 0 bases, with 14 bases remaining between them. CDR3 region: CASSFLRNPMNTEAFF. The CDR3 nucleotides are TGTGCCAGCAGCTTTTTAAGGAATCCCATGAACACTGAAGCTTTCTTT.

This clone has just one count. The rearrangement links TRBV6-2 or TRBV6-3 to TRBJ2-1, with 10 bases lining up with TRBD1. The V segment lost 6 bases and the J segment 8 bases; nucleotides outside the gene matches: 10. Germline lookup yields CDR1 MNHEY and CDR2 SVGEGT. The CDR3 has 15 residues. The CDR3 DNA reads as TGTGCCAGCAGCCGTGTGGGACAGGGGATACATGAGCAGTTCTTC. Protein sequence: CASSRVGQGIHEQFF.